What follows is one T cell receptor (beta chain) and its context. Its specificity is not known. CDR1 and CDR2 (germline): ENHRY, SYGVKD. The trim removed 6 bases at V and 4 bases at J, leaving 7 bases unmatched. The CDR3 totals 14 residues. The PCR made use of 60 Vbeta and 13 Jbeta primers. This table comes from immunoSEQ multiplex PCR, and its TCRdb copy is limited to in-frame clones, with some not included. The data contain 80,000 to 130,000 clones, around 79% of them singletons. The sample comes from a study of cytomegalovirus exposure and HLA in healthy donors. Overall study findings and caveats: The authors assumed roughly uniform sequencing depth across donors for presence/absence analyses.

The receptor was derived from a male donor in good health and CMV-seropositive. The chain carries TRBV10-3 and TRBJ2-3; 7 bases line up with TRBD1. Material for sequencing was PBMCs. The CDR3 nucleotides read TGTGCCATCAGGACAGGGAGTGAGGCAGATACGCAGTATTTT. Translating gives CAIRTGSEADTQYF.